A single sample is the source of the 21 T cell receptor beta chains below, sequenced in a study of cytomegalovirus exposure and HLA in healthy donors. PCR employed 60 Vbeta and 13 Jbeta primers. Sequencing was performed with immunoSEQ multiplex PCR; in TCRdb, only in-frame clones are kept and a portion is missing. Of more than 95,000 clones in the sample, more than 70% were seen once. The specimen was PBMCs. The receptor source for this set is a man aged 45-60 years in good health and CMV-seropositive.

This clone was observed a handful of times. J is TRBJ2-2 and V is TRBV6-1; D may be TRBD2 (6 bases). With 4 bases removed from V and 5 bases from J, the gap between germline ends came to 20 bases. The CDR3 has 17 amino acids. CDR1 and CDR2 from the germline V gene are MNHNS and SASEGT. The CDR3 DNA reads as TGTGCCAGCAGTGGAGGGACGGGAGCCATCCGGACCGGGGAGCTGTTTTTT. This codes for CASSGGTGAIRTGELFF.

The chain combines TRBV7-6 with TRBJ1-1; D not certain. Trimming pared 1 base from V and 1 base from J, leaving 7 bases between. This CDR3 is built from 14 residues. The germline CDR1 and CDR2 sequences are SGHVS and FNYEAQ. Here the CDR3 DNA reads TGTGCCAGCAGCTTAGTGACGGGGAACACTGAAGCTTTCTTT. This gives the protein CASSLVTGNTEAFF.

The chain combines TRBV18 with TRBJ2-1; weak D call: TRBD1 (6 bases). CDR3 size: 13 residues. Germline assignment: CDR1 KGHSH and CDR2 LQKENI. V lost 3 bases and J 10 bases, leaving 13 bases between the germline ends. The CDR3 DNA reads as TGTGCCAGCTCACCGGACAGTTTAGGAGAGCAGTTCTTC. Amino acids: CASSPDSLGEQFF. Full variable domain (missing parts from reference TRBV18 and TRBJ2-1): NAGVMQNPRHLVRRRGQEARLRCSPMKGHSHVYWYRQLPEEGLKFMVYLQKENIIDESGMPKERFSAEFPKEGPSILRIQQVVRGDSAAYFCASSPDSLGEQFFGPGTRLTVL.

V is TRBV5-4 and J is TRBJ1-2; D call uncertain. V was cut by 1 base and J by 5 bases, with 18 bases left in between. From germline, CDR1 is SGHNT and CDR2 YYREEE (reference sequence). This CDR3 is built from 16 residues. The CDR3 sequence: CASSLLSVQKTYGYTF. CDR3 DNA sequence: TGTGCCAGCAGCTTGTTATCAGTACAGAAAACTTATGGCTACACCTTC.

The chain joins TRBV23-1 to TRBJ2-1; the D gene is possibly TRBD1 (6 bases). TRBV23-1 is known as an ORF, though its function is uncertain. Trimming cost V 3 bases and J 4 bases, with 22 bases left between them. CDR3 length equals 18 residues. This CDR3 reads CASSQMTGLVGGYNEQFF. The CDR3 DNA reads TGCGCCAGCAGTCAGATGACAGGCCTCGTGGGCGGGTACAATGAGCAGTTCTTC.

In DNA form, the CDR3 reads TGTGCCAGCAAAGCGGCTAACACCGGGGAGCTGTTTTTT. This sequence encodes CASKAANTGELFF. This rearrangement joins TRBV9 to TRBJ2-2, with D possibly matching TRBD2 (5 bases). V was cut by 6 bases and J by 2 bases, with 8 bases left in between. This CDR3 is built from 13 residues. Germline V lookup: CDR1 SGDLS, CDR2 YYNGEE.

The chain links TRBV18 to TRBJ2-7; 9 nucleotides align to TRBD1. This CDR3 has 14 residues. V lost 8 bases to trimming and J lost 5 bases; unmatched junction nucleotides: 10. Germline values: CDR1 KGHSH, CDR2 LQKENI. The CDR3 DNA reads as TGTGCCAGCACACTAGGGGGACAGGGCGACGAGCAGTACTTC. This codes for CASTLGGQGDEQYF.

This sequence joins TRBV7-2 and TRBJ2-3; TRBD2 aligns across 9 bases. The CDR3 is made up of 18 amino acids. Germline CDR1 and CDR2: SGHTA and FQGNSA. V was pared by 3 bases and J by 0 bases, with 10 bases of the junction left unmatched. The CDR3 loop reads CASSFRGLAPISTDTQYF. The CDR3 DNA is TGTGCCAGCAGCTTCAGGGGACTAGCTCCGATTAGCACAGATACGCAGTATTTT.

This sequence joins TRBV4-1 and TRBJ2-3; 13 bases match TRBD2. CDR1 is MGHRA, CDR2 YSYEKL, per germline. This CDR3 is 20 amino acids long. The V gene end was trimmed by 0 bases and the J gene end by 3 bases; junction bases not matched to a gene: 12. DNA of the CDR3: TGCGCCAGCAGCCAAGAAGAGGGCCCCGGACTAGCGGGGGCAACAGATACGCAGTATTTT. This sequence encodes CASSQEEGPGLAGATDTQYF.

The V gene is TRBV6-5, the J gene TRBJ2-1; 10 bases align to TRBD1. The CDR3 extends over 14 amino acids. Germline V gene sequence: CDR1 MNHEY, CDR2 SVGAGI. The V and J ends lost 6 bases and 9 bases, in that order; junction bases with no gene match: 8. The chain's CDR3 is CASSGQGDLFEQFF. CDR3 DNA: TGTGCCAGCAGCGGACAGGGGGACTTATTTGAGCAGTTCTTC.

The chain recombines TRBV19 with TRBJ2-3; possible D gene TRBD2, 5 bases. Trimming left V 3 bases short and J 1 base short, with 14 bases between. The CDR3 covers 16 residues. The germline V gene encodes CDR1 LNHDA and CDR2 SQIVND (reference sequence). DNA of the CDR3: TGTGCCAGTAGTATGAATGGCGGGCGGGGCACAGATACGCAGTATTTT. This translates into CASSMNGGRGTDTQYF. The full variable domain, with the rest looked up from reference TRBV19 and TRBJ2-3, is DGGITQSPKYLFRKEGQNVTLSCEQNLNHDAMYWYRQDPGQGLRLIYYSQIVNDFQKGDIAEGYSVSREKKESFPLTVTSAQKNPTAFYLCASSMNGGRGTDTQYFGPGTRLTVL.

This chain links TRBV4-3 with TRBJ1-2, with D unresolved. Germline-derived CDR1 and CDR2 are LGHNA and YSLEER. The CDR3 loop spans 14 amino acids. V was pared by 0 bases and J by 3 bases, with 8 bases between. The CDR3 region is CASSQDATDYGYTF. The CDR3 DNA sequence: TGCGCCAGCAGCCAAGACGCCACAGACTATGGCTACACCTTC.

This chain joins TRBV29-1 and TRBJ1-3; unclear D gene. Germline assignment: CDR1 SQVTM and CDR2 ANQGSEA. The CDR3 totals 12 residues. The V end was cut by 4 bases, the J end by 7 bases, with 11 bases between. The CDR3 sequence is CSVGSDRNTIYF. The CDR3 DNA reads TGCAGCGTTGGCTCAGATCGTAACACCATATATTTT.

The chain is built from TRBV11-2 and TRBJ2-5; 9 bases line up with TRBD2. After removal of 1 base from V and 5 bases from J, the junction contained 8 bases not matched to a gene. Germline CDR1 and CDR2: SGHAT and FQNNGV. This CDR3 has 16 residues. The CDR3 bases are TGTGCCAGCAGCTTAGTTCCGCGGGGGGGCCGGGAGACCCAGTACTTC. This sequence encodes CASSLVPRGGRETQYF.

This CDR3 reads CASSLSGEASRLGGELFF. The CDR3 DNA is TGTGCCAGCAGCTTGAGCGGAGAAGCTAGCAGGCTGGGCGGGGAGCTGTTTTTT. J is TRBJ2-2 and V is TRBV7-8; the D gene is possibly TRBD2 (5 bases). CDR1 is SGHVS, CDR2 FQNEAQ, per germline. CDR3 length equals 18 residues. V gave up 3 bases and J gave up 7 bases, with 24 bases separating them.

V usage is TRBV6-6 and J usage is TRBJ2-7; a weak D match, TRBD1 (6 bases). Trimming left V 0 bases short and J 2 bases short, with 8 bases between. The V gene's germline CDR1 is MNHNY and CDR2 SVGAGI (reference sequence). This CDR3 spans 14 amino acids. The CDR3 protein is CASSYSDSAYEQYF. In nucleotides, the CDR3 is TGTGCCAGCAGTTACTCGGACAGCGCCTACGAGCAGTACTTC.

The chain employs TRBV18 and TRBJ1-3; the match to TRBD1 covers 7 bases. CDR3 length: 16 residues. Losses at the gene ends were 4 bases for V and 1 base for J; bases not matched to a gene: 7. Per the germline V gene, CDR1 is KGHSH and CDR2 is LQKENI. The CDR3 reads CASSQNRDSSGNTIYF. CDR3 sequence (DNA): TGTGCCAGCTCACAAAACCGGGACAGTTCTGGAAACACCATATATTTT.

The chain joins TRBV11-2 to TRBJ2-3; D unresolved. Germline CDR1 and CDR2: SGHAT and FQNNGV. V was pared by 3 bases and J by 7 bases, with 11 bases between. This CDR3 has 13 amino acids. The chain's CDR3 is CASSFPGVYTQYF. As DNA, the CDR3 is TGTGCCAGCAGCTTCCCCGGAGTATATACGCAGTATTTT.

CDR3 DNA sequence: TGTGCCAGCAGCCCGAAAGACCGGGAACTTTATCTTTACGAGCAGTACTTC. It specifies CASSPKDRELYLYEQYF. The chain combines TRBV9 with TRBJ2-7; D possibly corresponds to TRBD2 (5 bases). This CDR3 contains 17 residues. V gave up 4 bases and J gave up 4 bases, with 24 bases separating them. The germline V gene encodes CDR1 SGDLS and CDR2 YYNGEE.

The chain joins TRBV18 to TRBJ2-2, with TRBD2 as a possible D gene (7 bases). V was clipped by 1 base and J by 8 bases, with 23 bases between them. The germline V gene encodes CDR1 KGHSH and CDR2 LQKENI. This CDR3 region has 18 residues. In DNA, the CDR3 is TGTGCCAGCTCACCACTGGGGGGGCCCGAGGAGTCTTCTGGGGAGCTGTTTTTT. Translated: CASSPLGGPEESSGELFF.

The chain employs TRBV5-6 and TRBJ2-3; the match to TRBD2 covers 9 bases. The CDR3 has 16 residues. Trimming cost V 0 bases and J 2 bases; bases outside gene matches: 4. The germline V gene encodes CDR1 SGHDT and CDR2 YYEEEE. The CDR3 coding sequence is TGTGCCAGCAGCTTGGGACTAGCGGAAAACACAGATACGCAGTATTTT. It is translated as CASSLGLAENTDTQYF.